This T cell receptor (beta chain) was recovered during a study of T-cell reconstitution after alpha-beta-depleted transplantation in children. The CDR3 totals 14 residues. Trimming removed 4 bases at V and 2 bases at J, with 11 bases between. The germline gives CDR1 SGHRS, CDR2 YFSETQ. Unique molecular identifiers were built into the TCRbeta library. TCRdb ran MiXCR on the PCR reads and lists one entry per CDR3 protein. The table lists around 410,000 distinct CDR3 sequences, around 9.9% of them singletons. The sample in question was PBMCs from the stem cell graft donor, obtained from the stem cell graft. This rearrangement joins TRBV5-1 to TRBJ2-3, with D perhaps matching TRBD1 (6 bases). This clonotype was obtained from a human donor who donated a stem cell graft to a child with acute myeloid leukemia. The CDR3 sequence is CASSLGHFTDTQYF. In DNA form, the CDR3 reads TGCGCCAGCAGCCTGGGACATTTCACAGATACGCAGTATTTT. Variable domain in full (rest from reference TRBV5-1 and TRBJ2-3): KAGVTQTPRYLIKTRGQQVTLSCSPISGHRSVSWYQQTPGQGLQFLFEYFSETQRNKGNFPGRFSGRQFSNSRSEMNVSTLELGDSALYLCASSLGHFTDTQYFGPGTRLTVL.